This T cell receptor beta chain was identified during a study of Graves' ophthalmopathy and Graves' hyperthyroidism. Study-wide context: Calling hyperthyroidism stable required that no ophthalmopathy show up within 18 months of follow-up.

Additional autoimmune diseases, uncontrolled infections, pregnancy or lactation disqualified patients. In its sample, this clonotype was seen a few times. Its antigen is still unknown. Study-wide findings and caveats: Cross-validated, the 13-signature model showed 87.88%/81.08% sensitivity/specificity, and 80%/75% in the test set. Detection in blood was also observed for most expanded thyroid clonotypes above 0.001 frequency.

This CDR3 is 13 amino acids long. Germline-derived CDR1 and CDR2 are MNHEY and SVGAGI. The V end was cut by 8 bases, the J end by 5 bases, with 12 bases between. Amplification of TCR beta CDR3 regions used RNA transcripts. HTBI primers were employed in first-round RT-PCR, then a second-round multiplex PCR followed. One entry per CDR3 protein, called by TCRdb with MiXCR from the multiplex PCR reads. The table has over a million distinct CDR3 sequences, around a third seen once. Sample: peripheral blood or thyroid tissue (not recorded which). This sequence originates from an adult man with Graves' hyperthyroidism. This sequence joins TRBV6-5 and TRBJ2-2; TRBD1 might be the D (6 bases). The CDR3 DNA is TGTGCCAGCCTGAGGGGGAATACCGGGGAGCTGTTTTTT. Protein: CASLRGNTGELFF.